A single sample is the source of the 28 T cell receptor beta chains below, sequenced in a study of OX40 agonist ivuxolimab in advanced cancers. Libraries were prepared by immunoSEQ multiplex PCR; TCRdb keeps only in-frame clonotypes and omits some of them. The sample carries about 58,000 clones, 90% to 95% recorded once. Sequences were derived from CD4+ or CD8+ T cells sorted from blood, sampled in a trial of the OX40 agonist ivuxolimab. Source of these receptors: an adult with an advanced solid tumor such as melanoma, head and neck, liver or kidney cancer.

This chain connects TRBV4-3 to TRBJ1-4; D remains unclear. The V gene's germline CDR1 is LGHNA and CDR2 YSLEER. V dropped 3 bases and J dropped 3 bases, with 11 bases sitting between them. There are 15 residues in the CDR3. The CDR3: CASSHLRASNEKLFF. The CDR3 region has the DNA TGCGCCAGCAGCCATCTCCGGGCCTCTAATGAAAAACTGTTTTTT.

V gene TRBV7-9 combines with J gene TRBJ2-3; TRBD2 aligns across 7 bases. Germline CDR1 is SEHNR and CDR2 is FQNEAQ (reference sequence). This CDR3 has 16 amino acids. The trim removed 2 bases at V and 2 bases at J, leaving 7 bases unmatched. The CDR3 DNA sequence: TGTGCCAGCAGCTTATTTGGCGGGAGTTTCACAGATACGCAGTATTTT. It codes for CASSLFGGSFTDTQYF.

The V and J genes are TRBV27 and TRBJ2-3, with 16 bases matching TRBD2. V lost 4 bases and J lost 4; bases outside the gene matches: 20. The CDR3 runs to 22 residues. Germline loops: CDR1 MNHEY, CDR2 SMNVEV (reference sequence). CDR3 region: CASSWGTAVGTSGRDLADTQYF. In DNA form, the CDR3 reads TGTGCCAGCAGTTGGGGGACAGCCGTTGGGACTAGCGGGAGGGATCTAGCAGATACGCAGTATTTT.

The rearrangement joins TRBV15 to TRBJ2-7; 11 bases agree with TRBD2. Germline V CDR1 and CDR2: LNHNV, YYDKDF (reference sequence). The CDR3 contains 15 residues. V lost 4 bases to trimming and J lost 3 bases; unmatched junction nucleotides: 5. CDR3 residues: CATSTRTSGFYEQYF. The CDR3 bases are TGTGCCACCAGCACTCGGACTAGCGGGTTCTACGAGCAGTACTTC.

The rearrangement joins TRBV7-6 to TRBJ2-7; 8 bases are shared with TRBD2. Germline CDR1 is SGHVS and CDR2 is FNYEAQ. The CDR3 runs 18 residues. With 1 base clipped from V and 3 bases from J, the junction kept 14 bases outside the gene matches. CDR3 protein: CASSLEANSPGGFYEQYF. The CDR3 region has the DNA TGTGCCAGCAGCTTAGAGGCCAATTCACCGGGGGGGTTCTACGAGCAGTACTTC.

The chain links TRBV5-8 to TRBJ2-3, with D possibly being TRBD2 (5 bases). This CDR3 has 15 amino acids. The germline V and J ends were trimmed by 3 bases and 5 bases, with 16 bases remaining between them. CDR1 SGHTS and CDR2 YDEGEE come from the germline V gene. CDR3 in amino acids: CASSSGESKGDTQYF. The CDR3 bases are TGTGCCAGCAGCTCCGGGGAATCCAAGGGAGATACGCAGTATTTT.

The chain recombines TRBV7-8 with TRBJ2-3; 8 nucleotides agree with TRBD1. Germline CDR1 is SGHVS and CDR2 is FQNEAQ. V was clipped by 5 bases and J by 5 bases; unmatched bases: 9. This CDR3 is built from 15 residues. The CDR3 protein is CASSTRQGFQDTQYF. CDR3 DNA: TGTGCCAGCAGCACAAGACAGGGGTTTCAAGATACGCAGTATTTT.

This chain joins TRBV7-2 and TRBJ2-7; weak D call: TRBD2 (6 bases). Looked up from germline, CDR1 is SGHTA and CDR2 is FQGNSA. Trimming took 1 base from V and 3 from J, leaving 7 bases between them. The CDR3 consists of 13 residues. CDR3 sequence: CASSLGDFYEQYF. The CDR3 coding sequence is TGTGCCAGCAGCTTAGGGGACTTCTACGAGCAGTACTTC.

The chain is built from TRBV19 and TRBJ1-1; 9 bases are shared with TRBD1. The CDR3 extends over 15 amino acids. The V gene end was trimmed by 1 base and the J gene end by 4 bases; junction bases not matched to a gene: 4. Germline CDR1 LNHDA, CDR2 SQIVND (reference sequence). The CDR3 loop is CASSIVTGGTTEAFF. CDR3 coding DNA: TGTGCCAGTAGTATAGTGACAGGGGGAACCACTGAAGCTTTCTTT.

The chain combines TRBV7-7 with TRBJ2-1; the match to TRBD1 covers 12 bases. Germline V CDR1 and CDR2: SSHAT, FNYEAQ (reference sequence). V was pared by 5 bases and J by 2 bases, with 19 bases of the junction left unmatched. The CDR3 extends over 21 amino acids. In nucleotides, the CDR3 is TGTGCCAGCAGCCCGTGGGGACAGGGGGCTTGGCCTACTAAAGCCTACAATGAGCAGTTCTTC. As protein: CASSPWGQGAWPTKAYNEQFF. Looking up the rest from reference TRBV7-7 and TRBJ2-1 gives the full variable domain: GAGVSQSPRYKVTKRGQDVTLRCDPISSHATLYWYQQALGQGPEFLTYFNYEAQPDKSGLPSDRFSAERPEGSISTLTIQRTEQRDSAMYRCASSPWGQGAWPTKAYNEQFFGPGTRLTVL.

This clone has only one observation. The gene calls are TRBV6-6 and TRBJ2-3; D may be TRBD1 (6 bases). Germline V gene sequence: CDR1 MNHNY, CDR2 SVGAGI (reference sequence). This CDR3 comprises 13 residues. Trimming removed 5 bases at V and 2 bases at J, with 8 bases between. In DNA form, the CDR3 reads TGTGCCAGCAGTGGGACAAACACAGATACGCAGTATTTT. This codes for CASSGTNTDTQYF.

The V call is TRBV5-1, the J call TRBJ2-5; a weak D match, TRBD1 (6 bases). Trimming removed 0 bases from V and 5 bases from J, with 11 bases in between. Germline lookup yields CDR1 SGHRS and CDR2 YFSETQ. The CDR3 length is 14 residues. DNA for the CDR3: TGCGCCAGCAGCTTGGCAGGGGCTGGCGAGACCCAGTACTTC. It codes for CASSLAGAGETQYF.

The CDR3 region has the DNA TGTGCCAGCAGCTTAGCTCCCCAGATGGTTGGAACGAACACTGAAGCTTTCTTT. It codes for CASSLAPQMVGTNTEAFF. V usage is TRBV7-9 and J usage is TRBJ1-1; D not resolved. The CDR3 length is 18 residues. The V gene's germline CDR1 is SEHNR and CDR2 FQNEAQ (reference sequence). Trimming stripped 0 bases from V and 1 base from J, with 18 bases between.

The V and J genes are TRBV7-8 and TRBJ2-5; D tentatively reads TRBD1 or TRBD2 (5 bases each). The V gene's germline CDR1 is SGHVS and CDR2 FQNEAQ. Deletions cut 5 bases from V and 3 bases from J, with 10 bases between. The length of the CDR3 is 13 residues. CDR3 residues: CASSKGTEETQYF. Here the CDR3 DNA reads TGTGCCAGCAGCAAAGGGACGGAAGAGACCCAGTACTTC.

The chain couples TRBV9 to TRBJ2-5; 9 nucleotides agree with TRBD2. Unmatched junction bases numbered 2, after V lost 0 bases and J lost 2 bases. The CDR3 has 15 amino acids. CDR1 is SGDLS, CDR2 YYNGEE, per germline. This chain's CDR3 is CASSVGLAAQETQYF. The CDR3 DNA reads as TGTGCCAGCAGCGTAGGACTAGCGGCTCAAGAGACCCAGTACTTC.

The genes are TRBV5-4 and TRBJ1-1; D gene ambiguous. The CDR3 totals 13 residues. The V and J ends lost 7 bases and 0 bases respectively, with 10 bases between them. CDR1 and CDR2 from the germline V gene are SGHNT and YYREEE (reference sequence). CDR3 nucleotides: TGTGCCAGCGAGACGGAACTGAACACTGAAGCTTTCTTT. Its protein is CASETELNTEAFF.

As concerns this clone: The germline gene is not matched at one end of the junction; a read error may be the cause. The V and J genes are TRBV10-3 and TRBJ2-3; 7 bases fit TRBD1. Germline loops: CDR1 ENHRY, CDR2 SYGVKD. The CDR3 sequence is 15 residues long. The DNA of the CDR3 is TGTGCCATCAGTGACCTAGCCCCCGGGACAGATGCGCAGTATTTT. Protein product: CAISDLAPGTDAQYF.

The V call is TRBV28, the J call TRBJ1-2; D remains ambiguous. This CDR3 is built from 13 residues. V lost 3 bases and J 7 bases, leaving 12 bases between the germline ends. The germline CDR1 and CDR2 sequences are MDHEN and SYDVKM. The CDR3 here is CASSFAGVAGYTF. In DNA, the CDR3 is TGTGCCAGCAGTTTTGCAGGCGTGGCTGGCTACACCTTC.

This rearrangement joins TRBV2 to TRBJ1-1; 8 bases agree with TRBD1. The CDR3 covers 14 residues. The V segment lost 6 bases and the J segment 1 base; nucleotides outside the gene matches: 4. Per germline, CDR1 SNHLY and CDR2 FYNNEI. The CDR3 region is CASRQGQGNTEAFF. For the CDR3, the DNA is TGTGCCAGCAGGCAAGGACAGGGGAACACTGAAGCTTTCTTT.

The chain combines TRBV28 with TRBJ2-1; D remains ambiguous. Trimming left V 4 bases short and J 11 bases short, with 18 bases between. The CDR3 runs 14 residues. Germline assignment: CDR1 MDHEN and CDR2 SYDVKM. DNA of the CDR3: TGTGCCAGCAGTTCCCCGGCCGGCGATTTTAAGCAGTTCTTC. Amino acid sequence: CASSSPAGDFKQFF.

The genes are TRBV28 and TRBJ2-2, with 9 bases aligning to TRBD1. This CDR3 has 16 amino acids. The trim removed 4 bases at V and 7 bases at J, leaving 10 bases unmatched. CDR1 and CDR2 (germline): MDHEN, SYDVKM. CDR3 amino acids: CASSSTDRGVIGELFF. Here the CDR3 DNA reads TGTGCCAGCAGTTCCACGGACAGGGGAGTAATCGGGGAGCTGTTTTTT.

The chain uses TRBV21-1 and TRBJ1-1. TRBV21-1 is flagged as a pseudogene. CDR3 length equals 15 residues. CDR3 sequence: CASSKKTRGNTEAFF. The CDR3 region has the DNA TGTGCCAGCAGCAAAAAGACGCGGGGAAACACTGAAGCTTTCTTT.

This chain links TRBV7-7 with TRBJ2-3; TRBD2 might be the D (6 bases). Germline values: CDR1 SSHAT, CDR2 FNYEAQ (reference sequence). The CDR3 contains 16 residues. V lost 1 base to trimming and J lost 3 bases, with 14 bases between them. CDR3 nucleotides: TGTGCCAGCAGCTTAGGGTTGCCGGGAGCAACAGATACGCAGTATTTT. Translated, it gives CASSLGLPGATDTQYF.

The rearrangement links TRBV28 to TRBJ2-5; possibly TRBD1 or TRBD2 for D (7 bases each). V was cut by 9 bases and J by 5 bases, with 16 bases left in between. This CDR3 spans 13 amino acids. From germline, CDR1 is MDHEN and CDR2 SYDVKM. The CDR3 DNA follows: TGTGCCAGTGGGGCAGGGGGGGCGGAGACCCAGTACTTC. Its protein product is CASGAGGAETQYF.

V gene TRBV6-5 combines with J gene TRBJ2-1; no reliable D call. V was shortened by 3 bases and J by 0 bases, with 9 bases between the two germline ends. CDR1 is MNHEY, CDR2 SVGAGI, per germline. The CDR3 is made up of 15 amino acids. CDR3 residues: CASSYMADSYNEQFF. The CDR3 nucleotides are TGTGCCAGCAGTTATATGGCAGACTCCTACAATGAGCAGTTCTTC.

This clone was detected a few times. The J gene is TRBJ2-2, the V gene TRBV29-1; D ambiguous. Germline loops: CDR1 SQVTM, CDR2 ANQGSEA. CDR3 length: 13 residues. V lost 4 bases, J lost 0 bases, and 6 bases lay in between. The CDR3 is CSVGLPNTGELFF. The CDR3 DNA is TGCAGCGTTGGGCTACCGAACACCGGGGAGCTGTTTTTT.

CDR3 residues: CASSVDGRGLDEQYF. The CDR3 DNA reads as TGTGCCAGCAGCGTAGATGGCAGGGGGTTAGACGAGCAGTACTTC. The chain employs TRBV9 and TRBJ2-7; TRBD1 aligns across 7 bases. CDR3 length: 15 residues. Germline lookup yields CDR1 SGDLS and CDR2 YYNGEE. The V segment lost 0 bases and the J segment 5 bases; nucleotides outside the gene matches: 8.

The chain joins TRBV7-8 to TRBJ2-1; possible D gene TRBD2, 6 bases. The germline V gene has CDR1 SGHVS and CDR2 FQNEAQ. This CDR3 contains 16 residues. The V end was cut by 1 base, the J end by 8 bases, with 18 bases between. CDR3 DNA sequence: TGTGCCAGCAGCTTAGACTTGGGAGGAAGTGTCGATGAGCAGTTCTTC. Protein sequence: CASSLDLGGSVDEQFF.